One and the same sample provided the 23 T cell receptor beta chains below, sequenced in a study of OX40 agonist ivuxolimab in advanced cancers. TCRdb keeps only in-frame clones here, not all; method: immunoSEQ multiplex PCR. Among roughly 90,000 clones listed, approximately 91% were seen once. The sequencing here drew on CD4+ or CD8+ T cells sorted from blood, taken in a trial of the OX40 agonist ivuxolimab. The receptors stem from an adult with an advanced solid tumor such as melanoma, head and neck, liver or kidney cancer.

The chain joins TRBV29-1 to TRBJ1-1; no clear D. V lost 6 bases and J 1 base, leaving 6 bases between the germline ends. Looked up from germline, CDR1 is SQVTM and CDR2 is ANQGSEA. The CDR3 covers 11 residues. CDR3 sequence: CSVRENTEAFF. In DNA form, the CDR3 reads TGCAGCGTCCGTGAGAACACTGAAGCTTTCTTT.

V is TRBV10-3 and J is TRBJ1-3, with D possibly matching TRBD1 (5 bases). V shed 3 bases and J shed 2 bases, with 14 bases lying between them. The CDR3 loop spans 16 amino acids. Germline CDR1 is ENHRY and CDR2 is SYGVKD. The CDR3 sequence is CAISDQGTLTGNTIYF. The CDR3 DNA follows: TGTGCCATCAGTGATCAGGGTACGTTGACTGGAAACACCATATATTTT.

The chain links TRBV4-3 to TRBJ2-1; TRBD1 or TRBD2 may be the D gene (6 bases each). V dropped 4 bases and J dropped 8 bases, with 12 bases sitting between them. Germline CDR1 is LGHNA and CDR2 is YSLEER. The CDR3 sequence is 13 residues long. In nucleotides, the CDR3 is TGCGCCAGCAGCCGAGAGAGGGGGGATGAGCAGTTCTTC. It specifies CASSRERGDEQFF.

This clone was found once. The junction departs from the called germline gene at one end, perhaps through a read error. The gene calls are TRBV29-1 and TRBJ2-3; TRBD1 is a possible D gene (6 bases). Germline V gives CDR1 SQVTM, CDR2 ANQGSEA. This CDR3 comprises 15 residues. The CDR3 is CGVELSGAGADTQYF. The CDR3 coding sequence is TGCGGCGTTGAATTATCAGGGGCAGGGGCAGATACGCAGTATTTT.

A single count supports this clone. The rearrangement uses TRBV10-3 and TRBJ2-3; D may be TRBD2 (6 bases). The germline V gene encodes CDR1 ENHRY and CDR2 SYGVKD. This CDR3 has 12 amino acids. The V gene lost 4 bases and the J gene lost 8 bases, with 10 bases spanning the gap. As DNA, the CDR3 is TGTGCCATCAGTGGGTCGGAGGGTACGCAGTATTTT. Amino acids: CAISGSEGTQYF.

The chain joins TRBV14 to TRBJ2-7; D remains unclear. The CDR3 has 13 amino acids. Deletions cut 4 bases from V and 6 bases from J, with 13 bases between. From germline, CDR1 is SGHDN and CDR2 FVKESK. In nucleotides, the CDR3 is TGTGCCAGCAGCCCGAGACTGGAGAGCGAGCAGTACTTC. Protein product: CASSPRLESEQYF.

V gene TRBV5-1 combines with J gene TRBJ2-2, with D unresolved. V lost 3 bases, J lost 6 bases, and 9 bases lay in between. The CDR3 sequence is 13 residues long. CDR1 and CDR2 (germline): SGHRS, YFSETQ. In DNA, the CDR3 is TGCGCCAGCAGCTCAAATGCGGCCGGGGAGCTGTTTTTT. Residues: CASSSNAAGELFF.

This chain uses TRBV5-4 with TRBJ1-1; D gene uncertain. The germline V gene has CDR1 SGHNT and CDR2 YYREEE (reference sequence). The CDR3 covers 12 residues. The germline V and J ends were trimmed by 4 bases and 1 base, with 5 bases remaining between them. CDR3 sequence (DNA): TGTGCCAGCAGCCGAAGGAACACTGAAGCTTTCTTT. Encoded protein: CASSRRNTEAFF.

This rearrangement joins TRBV6-5 to TRBJ1-1; the match to TRBD1 covers 8 bases. Germline trimming cut 4 bases from V and 3 bases from J; bases unmatched to any gene: 10. CDR3 size: 16 residues. CDR1 is MNHEY, CDR2 SVGAGI, per germline. As DNA, the CDR3 is TGTGCCAGCAGTTGGACCGGGACAGGCCGGGACACTGAAGCTTTCTTT. It is translated as CASSWTGTGRDTEAFF.

The sample holds one count of this clone. The J gene is TRBJ2-6, the V gene TRBV11-2; D gene uncertain. The germline gives CDR1 SGHAT, CDR2 FQNNGV. Trimming left V 1 base short and J 4 bases short, with 14 bases between. This CDR3 comprises 17 residues. As DNA, the CDR3 is TGTGCCAGCAGCTTAGTACCTCCCTACGGCGGGGCCAACGTCCTGACTTTC. Its translation is CASSLVPPYGGANVLTF.

About this clone itself: Other nucleotide sequences in the sample specify the same CDR3. The chain combines TRBV15 with TRBJ1-3, with D possibly being TRBD1 (5 bases). CDR1 and CDR2 from the germline V gene are LNHNV and YYDKDF (reference sequence). Trimming shortened V by 0 bases and J by 7 bases, and 19 bases separated the two germline ends. The CDR3 length is 17 residues. The DNA of the CDR3 is TGTGCCACCAGCAGAGATCAAACCAGAGGGGTAGGGAACACCATATATTTT. This codes for CATSRDQTRGVGNTIYF.

A remark on this clone: The sample carries other DNA sequences with the same CDR3. The chain couples TRBV11-3 to TRBJ2-7; 12 bases align to TRBD2. The trim removed 5 bases at V and 1 base at J, leaving 3 bases unmatched. This CDR3 spans 15 amino acids. Germline V gives CDR1 SGHNT, CDR2 YENEEA. CDR3 loop: CASSPGLAGSYEQYF. CDR3 nucleotide sequence: TGTGCCAGCAGCCCCGGACTAGCGGGGTCCTACGAGCAGTACTTC.

The chain carries TRBV7-3 and TRBJ1-1, with a possible D match to TRBD1 (5 bases). The V gene's germline CDR1 is SGHTA and CDR2 FQGTGA. Trimming took 5 bases from V and 10 from J, leaving 14 bases between them. The CDR3 has 12 residues. The CDR3 spells CASSLPGLAAFF. The CDR3 region has the DNA TGTGCCAGCAGCCTTCCAGGGCTAGCAGCTTTCTTT.

J is TRBJ2-2 and V is TRBV27, with 7 bases fitting TRBD1. The CDR3 is 14 amino acids. V trimming: 2 bases; J trimming: 5 bases; junction bases outside the gene matches: 2. Germline CDR1 reads MNHEY; CDR2 reads SMNVEV (reference sequence). The CDR3, as DNA: TGTGCCAGCAGTTTACACAGGGGAACCGGGGAGCTGTTTTTT. Its protein is CASSLHRGTGELFF.

CDR3 region: CASSTGVSYEQYF. The CDR3, as DNA: TGTGCCAGCAGCACGGGAGTCTCCTACGAGCAGTACTTC. The chain couples TRBV7-2 to TRBJ2-7; D possibly corresponds to TRBD2 (6 bases). The CDR3 consists of 13 residues. Germline V gene lookup returns CDR1 SGHTA and CDR2 FQGNSA. Trimming shortened V by 5 bases and J by 0 bases, and 8 bases separated the two germline ends.

This clone was counted once. The chain is built from TRBV10-3 and TRBJ2-2; D remains ambiguous. Germline CDR1 and CDR2: ENHRY and SYGVKD. The CDR3 has 15 residues. With 10 bases removed from V and 1 base from J, the gap between germline ends came to 16 bases. The CDR3: CATAFAGQNTGELFF. The CDR3 DNA sequence: TGTGCCACCGCATTCGCTGGGCAGAACACCGGGGAGCTGTTTTTT.

This chain joins TRBV30 and TRBJ1-4; D is unclear. V was shortened by 0 bases and J by 3 bases, with 5 bases between the two germline ends. Germline lookup yields CDR1 GTSNPN and CDR2 SVGIG (reference sequence). The CDR3 covers 13 residues. Written as DNA, the CDR3 is TGTGCCTGGAGTGTGTCAGCTAATGAAAAACTGTTTTTT. Its translation is CAWSVSANEKLFF. Full variable domain (missing parts from reference TRBV30 and TRBJ1-4): SQTIHQWPATLVQPVGSPLSLECTVEGTSNPNLYWYRQAAGRGLQLLFYSVGIGQISSEVPQNLSASRPQDRQFILSSKKLLLSDSGFYLCAWSVSANEKLFFGSGTQLSVL.

The V gene is TRBV7-2, the J gene TRBJ2-1; 7 bases are a match to TRBD2. J lost 4 bases, V lost 5 bases, and 8 bases had no gene match. The CDR3 totals 15 residues. Germline CDR1 SGHTA, CDR2 FQGNSA. CDR3 bases: TGTGCCAGCAGCCCCCAGGGAGGGAGTTACAATGAGCAGTTCTTC. This encodes CASSPQGGSYNEQFF.

This chain connects TRBV5-4 to TRBJ1-4, with 7 bases identical to TRBD1. CDR3 size: 14 residues. Germline CDR1 and CDR2: SGHNT and YYREEE (reference sequence). V was pared by 4 bases and J by 8 bases, with 8 bases of the junction left unmatched. The CDR3 spells CASSQGGGREKLFF. The CDR3 DNA reads TGTGCCAGCAGCCAGGGGGGCGGACGGGAAAAACTGTTTTTT.

The chain recombines TRBV23-1 with TRBJ2-1, with D unresolved. TRBV23-1 is given ORF status, its function remaining uncertain. Deletions cut 0 bases from V and 3 bases from J, with 9 bases between. CDR3 length: 15 residues. The CDR3 bases are TGCGCCAGCAGTCAATCTAAGGCGGACTACAATGAGCAGTTCTTC. Its translation: CASSQSKADYNEQFF.

The chain recombines TRBV18 with TRBJ2-2; D not certain. The CDR3 has 13 amino acids. V lost 2 bases to trimming and J lost 0 bases, with 1 base between them. CDR1 is KGHSH, CDR2 LQKENI, per germline. CDR3 loop: CASSPANTGELFF. The CDR3 coding sequence is TGTGCCAGCTCACCAGCGAACACCGGGGAGCTGTTTTTT.

The rearrangement joins TRBV27 to TRBJ2-5, with a tentative D call TRBD2 (5 bases). V lost 3 bases and J 2 bases, leaving 10 bases between the germline ends. Germline CDR1 is MNHEY and CDR2 is SMNVEV (reference sequence). The CDR3 has 14 residues. CDR3 sequence reads: CASSLNSGQETQYF. In DNA form, the CDR3 reads TGTGCCAGCAGTTTGAACAGCGGTCAAGAGACCCAGTACTTC.

The chain couples TRBV6-5 to TRBJ2-7, with a possible D match to TRBD2 (5 bases). CDR3 size: 14 residues. Germline V CDR1 and CDR2: MNHEY, SVGAGI. Deletions cut 6 bases from V and 2 bases from J, with 14 bases between. In DNA form, the CDR3 reads TGTGCCAGCAGAATACAGCGGTGGGCCTACGAGCAGTACTTC. Its protein product is CASRIQRWAYEQYF.